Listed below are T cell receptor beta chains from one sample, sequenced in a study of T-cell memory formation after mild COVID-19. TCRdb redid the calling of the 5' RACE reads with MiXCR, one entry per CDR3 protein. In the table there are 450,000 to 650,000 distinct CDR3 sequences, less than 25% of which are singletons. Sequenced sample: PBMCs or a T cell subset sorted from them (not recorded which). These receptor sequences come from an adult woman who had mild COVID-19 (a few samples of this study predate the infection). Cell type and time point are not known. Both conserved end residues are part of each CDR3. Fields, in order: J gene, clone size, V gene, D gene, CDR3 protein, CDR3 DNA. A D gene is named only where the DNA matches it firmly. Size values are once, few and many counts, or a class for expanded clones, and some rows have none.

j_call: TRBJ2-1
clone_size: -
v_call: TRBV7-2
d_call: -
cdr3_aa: CASSLETGSPFF
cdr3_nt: TGTGCCAGCAGCTTAGAAACCGGGTCCCCGTTCTTC

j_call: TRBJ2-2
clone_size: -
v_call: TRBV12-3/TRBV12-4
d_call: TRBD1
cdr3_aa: CASSLARTGENTGELFF
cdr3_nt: TGTGCCAGCAGTTTAGCGCGGACAGGCGAGAACACCGGGGAGCTGTTTTTT

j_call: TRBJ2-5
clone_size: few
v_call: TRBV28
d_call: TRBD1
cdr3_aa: CASSPFDRDQETQYF
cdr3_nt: TGTGCCAGCAGCCCCTTTGACAGGGACCAAGAGACCCAGTACTTC

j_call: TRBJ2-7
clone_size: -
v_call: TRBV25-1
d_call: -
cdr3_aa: CASSEPGFGEQYF
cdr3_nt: TGTGCCAGCAGTGAACCCGGGTTTGGCGAGCAGTACTTC

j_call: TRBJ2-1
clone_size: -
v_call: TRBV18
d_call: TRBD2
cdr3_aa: CASSPRWEGPYDEQFF
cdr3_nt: TGTGCCAGCTCACCAAGGTGGGAGGGCCCGTATGATGAGCAGTTCTTC

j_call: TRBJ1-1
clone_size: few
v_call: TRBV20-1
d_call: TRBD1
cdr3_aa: CSAVGTGGPEAFF
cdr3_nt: TGCAGTGCTGTAGGCACAGGGGGCCCTGAAGCTTTCTTT

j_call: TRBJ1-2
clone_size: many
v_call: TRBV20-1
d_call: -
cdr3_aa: CSARDPTGVYGYTF
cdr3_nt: TGCAGTGCTAGAGATCCTACGGGAGTCTATGGCTACACCTTC

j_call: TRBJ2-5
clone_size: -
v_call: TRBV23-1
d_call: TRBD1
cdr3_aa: CASSQSPGTGGEETQYF
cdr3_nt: TGCGCCAGCAGTCAATCTCCGGGGACAGGGGGCGAGGAGACCCAGTACTTC

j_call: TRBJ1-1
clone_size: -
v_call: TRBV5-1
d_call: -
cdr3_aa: CASSGERAFF
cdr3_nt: TGCGCCAGCAGCGGGGAGCGAGCTTTCTTT

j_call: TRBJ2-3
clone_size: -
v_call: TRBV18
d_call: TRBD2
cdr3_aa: CASSPPVPSGTSTDTQYF
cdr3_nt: TGTGCCAGCTCACCACCGGTTCCTAGCGGTACTAGCACAGATACGCAGTATTTT

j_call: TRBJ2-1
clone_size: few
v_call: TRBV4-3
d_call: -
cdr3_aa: CASSQDRIGSRLEQFF
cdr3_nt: TGCGCCAGCAGCCAAGATCGAATAGGTAGCCGATTAGAGCAGTTCTTC

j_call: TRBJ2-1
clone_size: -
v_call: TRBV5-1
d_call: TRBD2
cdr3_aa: CASSPSGGARYNEQFF
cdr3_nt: TGCGCCAGCAGCCCTAGCGGGGGGGCCAGGTACAATGAGCAGTTCTTC

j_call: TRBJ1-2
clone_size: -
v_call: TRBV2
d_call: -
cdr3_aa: CASRSRALLYGYTF
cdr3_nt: TGTGCCAGCAGGTCCAGGGCCTTACTCTATGGCTACACCTTC

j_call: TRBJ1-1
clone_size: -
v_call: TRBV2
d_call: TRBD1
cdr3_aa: CASSDPTGYTEAFF
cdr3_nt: TGTGCCAGCAGTGACCCGACAGGGTACACTGAAGCTTTCTTT

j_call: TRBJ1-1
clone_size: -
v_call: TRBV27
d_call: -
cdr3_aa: CASSSPVTGSNTEAFF
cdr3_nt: TGTGCCAGCAGTTCCCCTGTGACAGGATCGAACACTGAAGCTTTCTTT

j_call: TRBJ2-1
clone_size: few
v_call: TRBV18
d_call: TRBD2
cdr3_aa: CASSPQRGRNHNEQFF
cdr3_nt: TGTGCCAGCTCACCACAACGCGGGAGAAACCACAATGAGCAGTTCTTC

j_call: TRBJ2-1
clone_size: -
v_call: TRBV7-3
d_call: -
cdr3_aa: CASSLGVGAEGEQFF
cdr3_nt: TGTGCCAGCAGCTTAGGAGTGGGGGCCGAGGGTGAGCAGTTCTTC

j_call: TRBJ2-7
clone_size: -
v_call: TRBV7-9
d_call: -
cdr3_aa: CASSSPDCTYEQYF
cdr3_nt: TGTGCCAGCAGCTCCCCAGACTGCACCTACGAGCAGTACTTC

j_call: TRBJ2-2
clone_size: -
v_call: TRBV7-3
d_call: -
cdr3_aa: CASSPARSNTGELFF
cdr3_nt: TGTGCCAGCAGCCCAGCCCGTTCGAACACCGGGGAGCTGTTTTTT

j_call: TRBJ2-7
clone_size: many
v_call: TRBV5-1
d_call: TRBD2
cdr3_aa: CASGLAGATSYEQYF
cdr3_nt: TGCGCCAGCGGACTAGCGGGGGCCACCTCCTACGAGCAGTACTTC

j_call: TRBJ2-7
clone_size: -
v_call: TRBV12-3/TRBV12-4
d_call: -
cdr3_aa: CASSFNRVGSYEQYF
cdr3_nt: TGTGCCAGCAGTTTCAACAGGGTTGGAAGCTACGAGCAGTACTTC

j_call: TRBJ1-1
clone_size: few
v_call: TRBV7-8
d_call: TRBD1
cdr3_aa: CASSRGPGQLNTEAFF
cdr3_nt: TGTGCCAGCAGTCGAGGACCGGGACAGCTGAACACTGAAGCTTTCTTT

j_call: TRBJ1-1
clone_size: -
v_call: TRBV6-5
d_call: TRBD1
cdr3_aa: CASSYQGAGRRTEAFF
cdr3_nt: TGTGCCAGCAGTTACCAGGGGGCAGGGAGAAGGACTGAAGCTTTCTTT

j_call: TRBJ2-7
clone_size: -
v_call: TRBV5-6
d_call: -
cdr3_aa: CASTLHPVLRDREQYF
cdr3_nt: TGTGCCAGCACTCTACACCCAGTCCTACGGGATCGGGAGCAGTACTTC

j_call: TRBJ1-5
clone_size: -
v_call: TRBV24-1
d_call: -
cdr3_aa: CATSDPPNRSGESNQPQHF
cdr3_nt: TGTGCCACCAGTGATCCCCCGAACCGGTCTGGGGAGAGCAATCAGCCCCAGCATTTT

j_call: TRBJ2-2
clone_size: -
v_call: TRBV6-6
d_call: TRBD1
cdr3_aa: CASSPLGRESRDRDYANTGELFF
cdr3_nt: TGTGCCAGCAGCCCTCTCGGGCGTGAGTCCCGGGACAGGGACTACGCGAACACCGGGGAGCTGTTTTTT

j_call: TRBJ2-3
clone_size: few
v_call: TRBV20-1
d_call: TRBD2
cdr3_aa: CSATGTSGISDTQYF
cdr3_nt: TGCAGTGCAACCGGGACTAGCGGGATATCAGATACGCAGTATTTT

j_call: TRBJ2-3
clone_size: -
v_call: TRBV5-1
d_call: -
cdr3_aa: CASSQMDTTSTDTQYF
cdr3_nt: TGCGCCAGCAGCCAAATGGACACGACTAGCACAGATACGCAGTATTTT

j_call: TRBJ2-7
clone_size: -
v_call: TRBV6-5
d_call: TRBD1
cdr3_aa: CASSATGYEQYF
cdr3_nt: TGTGCCAGCAGTGCGACAGGGTACGAGCAGTACTTC

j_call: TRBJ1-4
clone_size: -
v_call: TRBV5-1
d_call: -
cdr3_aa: CASSTTGYNEKLFF
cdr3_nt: TGCGCCAGTAGCACGACAGGATATAATGAAAAACTGTTTTTT

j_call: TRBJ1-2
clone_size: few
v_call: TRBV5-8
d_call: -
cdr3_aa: CASSFVNSGYTF
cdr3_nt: TGTGCCAGCAGCTTTGTTAATAGTGGCTACACCTTC

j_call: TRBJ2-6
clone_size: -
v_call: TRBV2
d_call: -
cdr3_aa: CASSVLFSGANVLTF
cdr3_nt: TGTGCCAGCAGTGTCCTTTTTTCTGGGGCCAACGTCCTGACTTTC

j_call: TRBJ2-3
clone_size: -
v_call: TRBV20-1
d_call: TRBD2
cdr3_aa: CSASSTGGVDTQYF
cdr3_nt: TGCAGTGCTAGTTCGACGGGAGGAGTAGATACGCAGTATTTT

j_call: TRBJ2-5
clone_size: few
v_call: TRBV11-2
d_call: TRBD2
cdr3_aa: CASSLEWTSGGETQYF
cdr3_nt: TGTGCCAGCAGCTTAGAGTGGACTAGCGGGGGGGAGACCCAGTACTTC

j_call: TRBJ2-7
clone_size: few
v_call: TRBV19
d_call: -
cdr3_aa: CASSAGDNSYEQYF
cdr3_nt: TGTGCCAGTAGTGCCGGGGACAACTCCTACGAGCAGTACTTC

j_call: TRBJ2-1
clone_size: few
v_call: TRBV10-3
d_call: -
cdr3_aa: CAISAVFSGPRGGEQFF
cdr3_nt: TGTGCCATCAGTGCAGTCTTTAGCGGACCCCGGGGAGGTGAGCAGTTCTTC

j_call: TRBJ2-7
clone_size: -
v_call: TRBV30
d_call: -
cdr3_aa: CAWSVRGSREQYF
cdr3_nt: TGTGCCTGGAGTGTACGGGGGAGTCGCGAGCAGTACTTC

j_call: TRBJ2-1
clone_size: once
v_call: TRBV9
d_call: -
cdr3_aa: CASSVVSTGVNEQFF
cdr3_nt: TGTGCCAGCAGCGTAGTAAGCACTGGGGTAAATGAGCAGTTCTTC

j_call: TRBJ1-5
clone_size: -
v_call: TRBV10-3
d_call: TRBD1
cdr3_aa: CAMGTGENPQHF
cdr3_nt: TGTGCCATGGGGACAGGGGAAAACCCCCAGCATTTT

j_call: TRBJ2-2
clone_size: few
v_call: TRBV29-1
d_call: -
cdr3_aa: CSVHGGGNTGELFF
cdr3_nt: TGCAGCGTTCATGGGGGCGGGAACACCGGGGAGCTGTTTTTT

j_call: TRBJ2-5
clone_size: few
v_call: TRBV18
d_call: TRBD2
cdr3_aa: CASSPFVAGAGGQETQYF
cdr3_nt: TGTGCCAGCTCACCATTCGTCGCCGGAGCGGGGGGGCAAGAGACCCAGTACTTC

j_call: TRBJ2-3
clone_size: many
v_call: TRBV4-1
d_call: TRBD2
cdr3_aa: CASSPVGGADTQYF
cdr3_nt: TGCGCCAGCAGCCCCGTGGGGGGGGCAGATACGCAGTATTTT

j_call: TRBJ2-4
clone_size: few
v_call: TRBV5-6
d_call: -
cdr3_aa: CASSIGPTGQYF
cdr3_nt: TGTGCCAGCAGCATCGGCCCGACCGGTCAGTACTTC

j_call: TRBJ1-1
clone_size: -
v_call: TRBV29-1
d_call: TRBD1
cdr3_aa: CSVGGQQNTEAFF
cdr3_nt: TGCAGCGTTGGGGGACAGCAGAACACTGAAGCTTTCTTT

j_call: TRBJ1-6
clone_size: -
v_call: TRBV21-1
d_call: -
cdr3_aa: CASSKVLLDRPPVDSPLHF
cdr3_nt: TGTGCCAGCAGCAAAGTCCTTCTGGACAGACCGCCAGTGGATTCACCCCTCCACTTT

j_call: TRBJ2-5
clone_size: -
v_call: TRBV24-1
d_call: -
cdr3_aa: CATSDNTGQETQYF
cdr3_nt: TGTGCCACCAGTGATAACACAGGGCAAGAGACCCAGTACTTC

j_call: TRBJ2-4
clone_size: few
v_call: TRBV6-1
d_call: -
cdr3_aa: CASRDRLRKNIQYF
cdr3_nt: TGTGCCAGCAGGGATCGGTTACGCAAAAACATTCAGTACTTC

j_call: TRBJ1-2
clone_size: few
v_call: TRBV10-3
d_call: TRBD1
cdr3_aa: CAISDPSMTGNYGYTF
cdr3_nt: TGTGCCATCAGTGACCCCTCTATGACAGGGAACTATGGCTACACCTTC

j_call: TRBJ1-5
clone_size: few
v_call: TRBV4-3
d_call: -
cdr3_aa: CASSQDRNSANTQHF
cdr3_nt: TGCGCCAGCAGCCAAGATAGGAACAGCGCAAACACCCAGCATTTT

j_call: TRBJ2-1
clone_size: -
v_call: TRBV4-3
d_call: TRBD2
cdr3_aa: CASSLLAGGISYNEQFF
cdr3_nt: TGCGCCAGCAGCCTACTAGCGGGAGGGATCTCCTACAATGAGCAGTTCTTC

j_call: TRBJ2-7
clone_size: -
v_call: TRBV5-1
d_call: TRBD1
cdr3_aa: CASSYRDRTYEQYF
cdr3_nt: TGCGCCAGCAGCTACCGGGACAGAACCTACGAGCAGTACTTC

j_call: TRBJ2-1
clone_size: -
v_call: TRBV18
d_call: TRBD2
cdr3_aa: CASSTLAGGSYEQFF
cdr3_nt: TGTGCCAGCTCAACCCTAGCGGGAGGGAGTTATGAGCAGTTCTTC

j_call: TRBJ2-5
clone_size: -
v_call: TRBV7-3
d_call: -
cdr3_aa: CASSYGGNQETQYF
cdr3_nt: TGTGCCAGCAGCTACGGGGGAAACCAAGAGACCCAGTACTTC

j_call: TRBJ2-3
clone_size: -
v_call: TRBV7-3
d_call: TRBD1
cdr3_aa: CASSQQGSADTQYF
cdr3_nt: TGTGCCAGCAGCCAACAGGGGTCCGCAGATACGCAGTATTTT

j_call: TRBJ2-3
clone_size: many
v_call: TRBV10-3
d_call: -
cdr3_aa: CAISEPDLPADTQYF
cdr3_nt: TGTGCCATCAGTGAGCCGGACCTCCCAGCAGATACGCAGTATTTT

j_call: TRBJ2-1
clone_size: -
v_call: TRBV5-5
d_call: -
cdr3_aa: CASSWGMGTYNEQFF
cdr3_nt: TGTGCCAGCAGCTGGGGGATGGGGACCTACAATGAGCAGTTCTTC

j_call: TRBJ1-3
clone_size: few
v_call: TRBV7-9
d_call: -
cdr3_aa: CASSQPKSGDSGNTIYF
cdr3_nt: TGTGCCAGCAGCCAACCTAAGTCTGGGGACTCTGGAAACACCATATATTTT

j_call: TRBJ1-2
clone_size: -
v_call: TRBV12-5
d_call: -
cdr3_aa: CARGLVLGYTF
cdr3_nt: TGTGCTAGAGGTTTGGTATTGGGCTACACCTTC

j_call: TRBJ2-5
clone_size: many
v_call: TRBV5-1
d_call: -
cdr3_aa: CASGRGGTQETQYF
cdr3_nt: TGCGCCAGCGGCCGAGGGGGAACCCAAGAGACCCAGTACTTC